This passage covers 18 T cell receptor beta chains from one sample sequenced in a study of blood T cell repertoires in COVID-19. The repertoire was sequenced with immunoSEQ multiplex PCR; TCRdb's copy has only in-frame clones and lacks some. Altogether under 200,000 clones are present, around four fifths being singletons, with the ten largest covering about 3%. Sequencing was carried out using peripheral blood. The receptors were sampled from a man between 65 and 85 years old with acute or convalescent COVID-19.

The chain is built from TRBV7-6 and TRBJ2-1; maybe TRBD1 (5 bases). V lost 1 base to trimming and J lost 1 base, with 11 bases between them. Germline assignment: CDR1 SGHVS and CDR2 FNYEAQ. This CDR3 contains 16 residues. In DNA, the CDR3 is TGTGCCAGCAGCTTAGGCCAGGGTCTTTCCTACAATGAGCAGTTCTTC. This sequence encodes CASSLGQGLSYNEQFF.

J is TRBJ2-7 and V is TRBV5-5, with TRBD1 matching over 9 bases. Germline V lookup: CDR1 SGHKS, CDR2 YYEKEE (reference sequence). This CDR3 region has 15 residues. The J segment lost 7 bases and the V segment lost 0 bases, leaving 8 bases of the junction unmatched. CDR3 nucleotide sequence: TGTGCCAGCAGCTTGGCTTGGACAGGGGCTAGGGAGCAGTACTTC. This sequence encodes CASSLAWTGAREQYF. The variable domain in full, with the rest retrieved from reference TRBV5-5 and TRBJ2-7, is DAGVTQSPTHLIKTRGQQVTLRCSPISGHKSVSWYQQVLGQGPQFIFQYYEKEERGRGNFPDRFSARQFPNYSSELNVNALLLGDSALYLCASSLAWTGAREQYFGPGTRLTVT.

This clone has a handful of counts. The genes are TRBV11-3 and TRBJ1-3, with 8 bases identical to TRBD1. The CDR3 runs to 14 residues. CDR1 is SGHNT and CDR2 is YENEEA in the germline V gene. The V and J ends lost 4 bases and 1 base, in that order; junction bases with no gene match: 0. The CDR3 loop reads CASSWTGSGNTIYF. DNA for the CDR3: TGTGCCAGCAGCTGGACAGGGTCTGGAAACACCATATATTTT.

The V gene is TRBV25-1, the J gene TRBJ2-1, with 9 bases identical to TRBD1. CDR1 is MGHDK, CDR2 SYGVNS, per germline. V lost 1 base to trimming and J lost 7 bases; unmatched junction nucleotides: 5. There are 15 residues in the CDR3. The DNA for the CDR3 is TGTGCCAGCAGTGAATTTGGGACAGGGTTGAATGAGCAGTTCTTC. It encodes CASSEFGTGLNEQFF.

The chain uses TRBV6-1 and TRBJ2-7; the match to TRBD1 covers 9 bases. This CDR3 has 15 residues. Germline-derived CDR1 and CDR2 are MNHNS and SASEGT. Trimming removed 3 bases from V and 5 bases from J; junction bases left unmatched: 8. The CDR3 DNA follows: TGTGCCAGCAGTGACACCGGGACAGGGATCGACGAGCAGTACTTC. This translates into CASSDTGTGIDEQYF.

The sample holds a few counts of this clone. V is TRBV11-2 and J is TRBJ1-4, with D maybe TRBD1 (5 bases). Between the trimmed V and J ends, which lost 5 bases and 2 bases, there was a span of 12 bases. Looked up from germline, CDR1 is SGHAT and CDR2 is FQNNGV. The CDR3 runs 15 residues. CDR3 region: CASSGQGFTNEKLFF. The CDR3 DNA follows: TGTGCCAGCAGCGGGCAGGGATTCACTAATGAAAAACTGTTTTTT.

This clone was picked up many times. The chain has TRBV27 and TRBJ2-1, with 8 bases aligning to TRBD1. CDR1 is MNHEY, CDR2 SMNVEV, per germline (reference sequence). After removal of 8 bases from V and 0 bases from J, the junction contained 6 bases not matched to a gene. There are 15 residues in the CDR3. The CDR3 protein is CASRLGQGSYNEQFF. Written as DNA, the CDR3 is TGTGCCAGCCGCCTCGGACAGGGCTCCTACAATGAGCAGTTCTTC.

This CDR3 is CASSVQTEYNEQFF. As DNA, the CDR3 is TGTGCCAGCAGTGTTCAGACAGAGTACAATGAGCAGTTCTTC. V gene TRBV2 combines with J gene TRBJ2-1; maybe TRBD1 (5 bases). This CDR3 is built from 14 residues. Germline-derived CDR1 and CDR2 are SNHLY and FYNNEI. V shed 4 bases and J shed 4 bases, with 11 bases lying between them.

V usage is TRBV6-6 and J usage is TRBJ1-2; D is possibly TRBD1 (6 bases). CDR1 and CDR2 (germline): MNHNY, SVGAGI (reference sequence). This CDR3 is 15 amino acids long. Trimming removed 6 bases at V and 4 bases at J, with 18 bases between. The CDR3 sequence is CASRVQGQFGYGYTF. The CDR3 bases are TGTGCCAGCAGGGTACAGGGCCAGTTCGGCTATGGCTACACCTTC.

CDR3 residues: CASSYKQGRVTGELFF. CDR3 in DNA: TGTGCCAGCAGTTACAAACAGGGGCGGGTCACCGGGGAGCTGTTTTTT. The chain joins TRBV6-5 to TRBJ2-2, with 7 bases matching TRBD1. This CDR3 contains 16 residues. The junction had 7 bases not matched to a gene; V was cut back by 2 bases and J by 4 bases. CDR1 is MNHEY and CDR2 is SVGAGI in the germline V gene.

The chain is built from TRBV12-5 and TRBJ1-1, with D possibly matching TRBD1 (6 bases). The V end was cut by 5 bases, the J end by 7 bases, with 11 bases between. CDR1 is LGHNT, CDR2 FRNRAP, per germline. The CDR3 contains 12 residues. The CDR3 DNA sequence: TGTGCTAGTGGTGGAGTACAGGGTGAAGCTTTCTTT. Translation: CASGGVQGEAFF.

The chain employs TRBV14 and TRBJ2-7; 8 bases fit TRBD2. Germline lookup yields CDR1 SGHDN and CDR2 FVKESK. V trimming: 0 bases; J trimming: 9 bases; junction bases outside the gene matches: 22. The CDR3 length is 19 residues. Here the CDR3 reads CASSQDPSGSRHGVSWQYF. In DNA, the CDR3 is TGTGCCAGCAGCCAAGATCCGAGCGGGAGTCGCCATGGGGTGAGCTGGCAGTACTTC. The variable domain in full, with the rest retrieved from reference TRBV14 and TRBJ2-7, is EAGVTQFPSHSVIEKGQTVTLRCDPISGHDNLYWYRRVMGKEIKFLLHFVKESKQDESGMPNNRFLAERTGGTYSTLKVQPAELEDSGVYFCASSQDPSGSRHGVSWQYFGPGTRLTVT.

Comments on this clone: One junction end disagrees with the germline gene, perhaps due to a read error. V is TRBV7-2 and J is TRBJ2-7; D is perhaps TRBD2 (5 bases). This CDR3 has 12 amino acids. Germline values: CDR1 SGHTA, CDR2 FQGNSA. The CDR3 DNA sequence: TGTGCCAGCAGCCAGCCGGGGTATCTGCGACTCTTC. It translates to CASSQPGYLRLF. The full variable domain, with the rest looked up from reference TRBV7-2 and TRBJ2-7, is GAGVSQSPSNKVTEKGKDVELRCDPISGHTALYWYRQSLGQGLEFLIYFQGNSAPDKSGLPSDRFSAERTGGSVSTLTIQRTQQEDSAVYLCASSQPGYLRLFGPGTRLTVT.

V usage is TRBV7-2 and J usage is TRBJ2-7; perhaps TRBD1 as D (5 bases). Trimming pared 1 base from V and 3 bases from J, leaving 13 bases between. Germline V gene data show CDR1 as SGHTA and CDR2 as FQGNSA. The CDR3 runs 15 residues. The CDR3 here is CASSLDRRIVYEQYF. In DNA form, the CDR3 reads TGTGCCAGCAGCTTAGACAGGCGAATAGTCTACGAGCAGTACTTC.

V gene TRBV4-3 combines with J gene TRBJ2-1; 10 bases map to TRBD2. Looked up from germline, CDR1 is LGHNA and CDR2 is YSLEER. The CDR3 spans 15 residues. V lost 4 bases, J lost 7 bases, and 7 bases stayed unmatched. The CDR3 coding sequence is TGCGCCAGCAGCCGTGTAGCGGGAGGTTCGAATGAGCAGTTCTTC. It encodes CASSRVAGGSNEQFF.

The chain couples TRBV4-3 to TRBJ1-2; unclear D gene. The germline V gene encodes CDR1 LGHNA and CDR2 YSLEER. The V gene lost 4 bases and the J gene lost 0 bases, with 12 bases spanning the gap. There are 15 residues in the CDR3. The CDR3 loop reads CASSPKAGSNYGYTF. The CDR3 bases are TGCGCCAGCAGCCCAAAAGCTGGTTCTAACTATGGCTACACCTTC.

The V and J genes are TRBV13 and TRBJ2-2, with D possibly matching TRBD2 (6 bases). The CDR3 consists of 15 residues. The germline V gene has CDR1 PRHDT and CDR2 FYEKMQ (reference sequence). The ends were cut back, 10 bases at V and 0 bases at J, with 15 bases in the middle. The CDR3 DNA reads TGTGCCATCCCTCCCCGGGGGACGAACACCGGGGAGCTGTTTTTT. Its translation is CAIPPRGTNTGELFF.

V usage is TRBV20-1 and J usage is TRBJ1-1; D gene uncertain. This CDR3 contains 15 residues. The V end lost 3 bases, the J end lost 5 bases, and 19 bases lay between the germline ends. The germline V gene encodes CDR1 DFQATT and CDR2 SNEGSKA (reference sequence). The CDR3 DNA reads TGCAGTGCTAGTCGCCGGGGAACGGGTTTAACTGAAGCTTTCTTT. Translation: CSASRRGTGLTEAFF.